These 5 T cell receptor beta chains share one sample of origin, sequenced in a study of T-cell memory formation after mild COVID-19. TCRdb reprocessed the 5' RACE reads via MiXCR and lists one record per CDR3 protein. The profile shows approximately 480,000 distinct CDR3 sequences, about 20% of them singletons. Sequenced sample: PBMCs or a T cell subset sorted from them (not recorded which). These receptors all stem from an adult woman who had mild COVID-19 (a few samples of this study predate the infection). Cell type and time point are not known.

This chain joins TRBV14 and TRBJ2-7; possibly TRBD1 or TRBD2 for D (5 bases each). V lost 1 base and J 5 bases, leaving 12 bases between the germline ends. The germline V gene encodes CDR1 SGHDN and CDR2 FVKESK. The CDR3 totals 14 residues. The CDR3 coding sequence is TGTGCCAGCAGCCAAGGGGGGTTTTCTGACGAGCAGTACTTC. It is translated as CASSQGGFSDEQYF.

This chain links TRBV4-2 with TRBJ2-5, with 8 bases fitting TRBD1. Germline trimming cut 7 bases from V and 5 bases from J; bases unmatched to any gene: 12. This CDR3 has 15 residues. Germline V gene sequence: CDR1 LGHNA, CDR2 YNFKEQ. CDR3 sequence reads: CASTTLGQGPETQYF. The CDR3 nucleotides read TGTGCCAGCACAACTCTTGGACAGGGACCCGAGACCCAGTACTTC.

The chain has TRBV29-1 and TRBJ2-5; 13 bases agree with TRBD2. The CDR3 runs to 18 residues. Germline V gives CDR1 SQVTM, CDR2 ANQGSEA. The trim removed 3 bases at V and 7 bases at J, leaving 17 bases unmatched. CDR3 nucleotides: TGCAGCGTTGAGGGGGGCCCGACACTAGCGGGAGGGAGTGGGACCCAGTACTTC. The encoded protein is CSVEGGPTLAGGSGTQYF.

The chain has TRBV7-9 and TRBJ2-2, with 9 nucleotides matching TRBD2. Trimming removed 1 base from V and 7 bases from J; junction bases left unmatched: 19. Per germline, CDR1 SEHNR and CDR2 FQNEAQ (reference sequence). The CDR3 extends over 20 amino acids. The DNA of the CDR3 is TGTGCCAGCAGCTTAGTGGCGTTGAGCGGGAGGAGAGGGTACGGCGGGGAGCTGTTTTTT. Translated: CASSLVALSGRRGYGGELFF.

This clonotype has just a few counts. In nucleotides, the CDR3 is TGCAGTGCTAGGGCATATCAGGGGTGGAACACTGAAGCTTTCTTT. Its protein is CSARAYQGWNTEAFF. The chain has TRBV20-1 and TRBJ1-1; the D gene is possibly TRBD1 (6 bases). CDR3 length: 15 amino acids. The V and J ends lost 3 bases and 1 base respectively, with 15 bases between them. Germline V CDR1 and CDR2: DFQATT, SNEGSKA (reference sequence).